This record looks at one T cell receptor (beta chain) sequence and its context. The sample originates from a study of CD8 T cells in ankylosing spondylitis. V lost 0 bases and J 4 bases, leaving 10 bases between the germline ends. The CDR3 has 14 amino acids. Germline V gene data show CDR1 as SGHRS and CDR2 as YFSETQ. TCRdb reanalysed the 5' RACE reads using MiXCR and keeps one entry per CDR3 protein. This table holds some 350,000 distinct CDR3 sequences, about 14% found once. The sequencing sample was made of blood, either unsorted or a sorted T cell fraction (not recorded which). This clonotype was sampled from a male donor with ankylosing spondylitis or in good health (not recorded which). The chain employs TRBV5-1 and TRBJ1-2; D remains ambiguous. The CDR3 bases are TGCGCCAGCAGCTTGGATGCCAGCCTCTATGGCTACACCTTC. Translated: CASSLDASLYGYTF.